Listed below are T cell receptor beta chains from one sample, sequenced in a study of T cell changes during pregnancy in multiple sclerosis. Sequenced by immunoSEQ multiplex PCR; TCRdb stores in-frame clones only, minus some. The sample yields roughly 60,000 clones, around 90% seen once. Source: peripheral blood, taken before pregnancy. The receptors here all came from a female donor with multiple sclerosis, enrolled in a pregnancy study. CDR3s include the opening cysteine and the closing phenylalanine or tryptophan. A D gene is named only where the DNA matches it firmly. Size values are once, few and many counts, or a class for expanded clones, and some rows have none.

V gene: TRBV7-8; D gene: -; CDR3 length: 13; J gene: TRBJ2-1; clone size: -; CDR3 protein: CASSLDIYNEQFF; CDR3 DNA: TGTGCCAGCAGCTTAGATATCTACAATGAGCAGTTCTTC
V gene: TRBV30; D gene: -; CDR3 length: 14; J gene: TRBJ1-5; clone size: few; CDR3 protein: CAWSDGDSSRPQHF; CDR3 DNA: TGTGCCTGGAGTGACGGAGACTCCTCTAGGCCCCAGCATTTT
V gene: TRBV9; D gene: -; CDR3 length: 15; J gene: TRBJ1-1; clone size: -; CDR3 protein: CASSVASVLNTEAFF; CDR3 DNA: TGTGCCAGCAGCGTAGCGTCAGTGTTGAACACTGAAGCTTTCTTT
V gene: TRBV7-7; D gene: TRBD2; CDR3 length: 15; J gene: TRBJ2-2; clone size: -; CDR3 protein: CASSFGLDPTGELFF; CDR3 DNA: TGTGCCAGCAGCTTCGGACTAGACCCAACCGGGGAGCTGTTTTTT
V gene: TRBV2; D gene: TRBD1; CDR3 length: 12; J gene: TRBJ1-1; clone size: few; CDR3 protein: CASRPGGTEAFF; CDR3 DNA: TGTGCCAGCAGACCAGGGGGGACTGAAGCTTTCTTT
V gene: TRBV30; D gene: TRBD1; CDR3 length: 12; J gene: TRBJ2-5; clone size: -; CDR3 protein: CAFDRGQETQYF; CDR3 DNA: TGTGCCTTCGACAGGGGGCAAGAGACCCAGTACTTC
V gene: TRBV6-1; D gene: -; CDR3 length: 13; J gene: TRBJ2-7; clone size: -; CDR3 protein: CASSLTALYEQYF; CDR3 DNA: TGTGCCAGCTCTCTGACAGCCCTCTACGAGCAGTACTTC
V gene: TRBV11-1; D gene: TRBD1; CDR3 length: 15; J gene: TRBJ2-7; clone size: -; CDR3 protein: CASSTTRQGPHEQYF; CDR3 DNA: TGTGCCAGCAGCACCACCCGACAGGGGCCCCACGAGCAGTACTTC
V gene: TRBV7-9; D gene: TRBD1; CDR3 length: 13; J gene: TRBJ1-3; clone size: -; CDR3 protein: CATLTGIGNTIYF; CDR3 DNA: TGTGCCACCCTGACAGGGATCGGAAACACCATATATTTT
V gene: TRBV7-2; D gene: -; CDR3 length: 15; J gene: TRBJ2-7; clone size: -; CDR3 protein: CASSPAQILSYEQYF; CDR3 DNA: TGTGCCAGCAGCCCCGCACAGATACTCTCCTACGAGCAGTACTTC
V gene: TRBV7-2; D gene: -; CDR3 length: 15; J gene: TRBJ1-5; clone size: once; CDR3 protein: CASSSGQSYNQPQHF; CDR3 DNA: TGTGCCAGCAGCTCCGGACAGAGTTACAATCAGCCCCAGCATTTT